Listed below are T cell receptor beta chains from one sample, sequenced in a study of blood T cell repertoires in COVID-19. The table came from immunoSEQ multiplex PCR; TCRdb's copy has only in-frame clones and leaves some out. This sample has just over 95,000 clones, with around 87% found just once. The specimen was peripheral blood. The receptor source for this set is a human donor in a cohort sampled during active COVID-19. The CDR3 runs from the conserved cysteine through the conserved F or W. Fields, in order: J gene, V gene, D gene, clone size, CDR3 protein, CDR3 DNA. D genes are given only for firm matches. Clone size is given for some rows only: seen once, a few or many times, or a class if the clone is expanded.

TRBJ2-5 | TRBV5-1 | TRBD2 | . | CASYSGIETQYF | TGCGCCAGTTATAGCGGGATTGAGACCCAGTACTTC
TRBJ1-4 | TRBV6-5 | . | . | CASSRLESTNEKLFF | TGTGCCAGCAGCCGACTCGAGTCAACTAATGAAAAACTGTTTTTT
TRBJ2-5 | TRBV9 | TRBD2 | . | CASSVGVSGGRQETQYF | TGTGCCAGCAGCGTAGGGGTTAGCGGGGGGCGCCAAGAGACCCAGTACTTC
TRBJ2-3 | TRBV30 | . | . | CAWRTRGTDTQYF | TGTGCCTGGAGGACTAGGGGCACAGATACGCAGTATTTT
TRBJ2-1 | TRBV5-1 | . | once | CASSFTGYNEQFF | TGCGCCAGCAGCTTCACAGGGTACAATGAGCAGTTCTTC
TRBJ1-1 | TRBV3-1/TRBV3-2 | TRBD1 | . | CASSRNRGGDTEAFF | TGTGCCAGCAGTCGTAACAGGGGAGGAGACACTGAAGCTTTCTTT
TRBJ2-7 | TRBV4-3 | TRBD1 | . | CASSQGQGRTYEQYF | TGCGCCAGCAGCCAAGGACAGGGGCGGACCTACGAGCAGTACTTC
TRBJ2-1 | TRBV5-1 | . | . | CASSRRGDEQFF | TGCGCCAGCAGCCGCAGGGGGGATGAGCAGTTCTTC
TRBJ2-7 | TRBV5-1 | TRBD1 | . | CASSLGTGGYEQYF | TGCGCCAGCAGCTTGGGGACAGGGGGATACGAGCAGTACTTC
TRBJ1-5 | TRBV3-1/TRBV3-2 | . | . | CASSRTFNQPQHF | TGTGCCAGCAGCCGCACTTTCAATCAGCCCCAGCATTTT
TRBJ2-5 | TRBV7-6 | TRBD2 | . | CASSVGAGGEETQYF | TGTGCCAGCTCAGTCGGGGCGGGAGGTGAGGAGACCCAGTACTTC
TRBJ2-7 | TRBV7-6 | . | few | CASSLVGGSSYEQYF | TGTGCCAGCAGCTTAGTCGGGGGAAGCTCCTACGAGCAGTACTTC
TRBJ2-7 | TRBV6-1 | TRBD1 | once | CASSEAGTVSYEQYF | TGTGCCAGCAGTGAAGCCGGGACAGTCTCCTACGAGCAGTACTTC
TRBJ2-5 | TRBV11-2 | . | . | CASSLTGAETQYF | TGTGCCAGCAGCCTGACAGGAGCGGAGACCCAGTACTTC
TRBJ2-3 | TRBV15 | . | . | CATSGASTDTQYF | TGTGCCACCAGCGGGGCGAGCACAGATACGCAGTATTTT
TRBJ1-4 | TRBV5-1 | . | once | CASSWGGDREKLFF | TGCGCCAGCAGCTGGGGAGGGGATCGTGAAAAACTGTTTTTT
TRBJ1-5 | TRBV30 | . | . | CAWSETGGYQPQHF | TGTGCCTGGAGTGAGACAGGCGGGTACCAGCCCCAGCATTTT
TRBJ1-2 | TRBV6-6 | . | . | CASSYEGGYTF | TGTGCCAGCAGTTACGAGGGCGGCTACACCTTC
TRBJ2-3 | TRBV5-1 | TRBD2 | . | CASSRLAGSDTQYF | TGCGCCAGCAGCAGACTAGCGGGGAGTGATACGCAGTATTTT
TRBJ2-7 | TRBV9 | TRBD1 | once | CASSASSGQGGEQYF | TGTGCCAGCAGCGCCTCGAGCGGACAGGGTGGCGAGCAGTACTTC
TRBJ2-3 | TRBV12-3/TRBV12-4 | TRBD2 | . | CASSRTSGSEQYF | TGTGCCAGCAGCCGAACGAGCGGGAGCGAGCAGTATTTT
TRBJ2-1 | TRBV5-1 | TRBD1 | . | CASSFGTGSGEQFF | TGCGCCAGCAGCTTCGGGACAGGGTCCGGGGAGCAGTTCTTC
TRBJ2-2 | TRBV28 | TRBD1 | . | CASSTDTDRGNTGELFF | TGTGCCAGCAGTACTGACACGGACAGGGGGAACACCGGGGAGCTGTTTTTT
TRBJ2-2 | TRBV6-2/TRBV6-3 | TRBD2 | . | CASSHPGLAGKAGELFF | TGTGCCAGCAGTCATCCGGGACTAGCGGGGAAGGCCGGGGAGCTGTTTTTT
TRBJ1-3 | TRBV7-2 | . | . | CASSLGLTASGNTIYF | TGTGCCAGCAGCTTGGGACTTACAGCCTCTGGAAACACCATATATTTT
TRBJ1-2 | TRBV6-5 | TRBD1 | . | CASSLTGGSRGYTF | TGTGCCAGCAGCCTGACAGGGGGCTCAAGAGGCTACACCTTC
TRBJ2-5 | TRBV29-1 | . | . | CSVVTGIETQYF | TGCAGCGTGGTTACAGGGATCGAGACCCAGTACTTC
TRBJ2-7 | TRBV28 | . | once | CARPGRRGEQYF | TGTGCCAGACCTGGGAGACGGGGCGAGCAGTACTTC
TRBJ1-2 | TRBV7-9 | TRBD1 | few | CASSLYSGTGGYTF | TGTGCCAGCAGCTTATATTCTGGGACAGGGGGATACACCTTC
TRBJ2-5 | TRBV18 | TRBD1 | once | CASSPTLTGTGETQYF | TGTGCCAGCTCACCTACCCTGACAGGGACCGGGGAGACCCAGTACTTC
TRBJ1-3 | TRBV28 | . | . | CASSLWRRAGNTIYF | TGTGCCAGCAGTTTATGGAGGAGAGCTGGAAACACCATATATTTT
TRBJ1-2 | TRBV4-3 | . | . | CASSQNGQSLYGYTF | TGCGCCAGCAGCCAAAACGGACAGTCTCTCTATGGCTACACCTTC
TRBJ2-7 | TRBV7-8 | . | once | CASNPTLNLYEQYF | TGTGCCAGCAACCCGACTCTAAATCTCTACGAGCAGTACTTC
TRBJ2-3 | TRBV9 | . | . | CASSDRSAPQDTQYF | TGTGCCAGCAGCGACCGGTCTGCCCCCCAAGATACGCAGTATTTT
TRBJ2-5 | TRBV7-3 | . | . | CASSLMGRTQETQYF | TGTGCCAGCAGCTTAATGGGGCGGACCCAAGAGACCCAGTACTTC
TRBJ2-5 | TRBV5-1 | TRBD1 | . | CASSLGTGEEETQYF | TGCGCCAGCAGCTTGGGGACAGGGGAAGAAGAGACCCAGTACTTC
TRBJ1-5 | TRBV10-1 | . | . | CASSETGRQNQPQHF | TGCGCCAGCAGTGAGACAGGGCGACAGAATCAGCCCCAGCATTTT
TRBJ1-1 | TRBV10-3 | TRBD1 | . | CAIAANFGQENTEAFF | TGTGCCATCGCAGCGAACTTCGGACAGGAGAACACTGAAGCTTTCTTT
TRBJ2-1 | TRBV27 | TRBD2 | . | CASTEGQGITSGRVPHENEQFF | TGTGCCAGCACTGAGGGACAGGGAATAACTAGCGGGAGGGTCCCCCATGAGAATGAGCAGTTCTTC
TRBJ2-1 | TRBV18 | . | . | CASSPAPGYNEQFF | TGTGCCAGCTCACCGGCTCCGGGCTACAATGAGCAGTTCTTC
TRBJ1-2 | TRBV27 | . | few | CASSSALSNYGYTF | TGTGCCAGCAGTTCCGCCCTTAGTAACTATGGCTACACCTTC
TRBJ1-2 | TRBV27 | . | . | CASSFTAGNGYTF | TGTGCCAGCAGTTTTACGGCGGGTAATGGCTACACCTTC
TRBJ2-1 | TRBV7-8 | TRBD2 | . | CASSLRREAHNEQFF | TGTGCCAGCAGCCTCCGGCGGGAGGCTCACAATGAGCAGTTCTTC
TRBJ1-1 | TRBV19 | TRBD1 | . | CASSKTGPLNTEAFF | TGTGCCAGTAGTAAGACAGGGCCATTGAACACTGAAGCTTTCTTT
TRBJ1-5 | TRBV7-6 | . | . | CASSPSGGGNQPQHF | TGTGCCAGCAGCCCCTCGGGGGGCGGCAATCAGCCCCAGCATTTT
TRBJ2-7 | TRBV7-2 | . | . | CASSLPRYEQYF | TGTGCCAGCAGCTTACCGAGATACGAGCAGTACTTC
TRBJ1-2 | TRBV5-1 | TRBD1 | . | CASSGWDRGNYGYTF | TGCGCCAGCAGCGGATGGGACAGGGGAAACTATGGCTACACCTTC
TRBJ1-1 | TRBV3-1/TRBV3-2 | TRBD1 | . | CASSQEAGGSAFF | TGTGCCAGCAGCCAAGAGGCAGGGGGCTCGGCTTTCTTT
TRBJ2-2 | TRBV6-5 | TRBD2 | . | CASSLGLANTGELFF | TGTGCCAGCAGCCTGGGACTAGCGAACACCGGGGAGCTGTTTTTT
TRBJ1-5 | TRBV15 | TRBD1 | once | CATSLDRVNNQPQHF | TGTGCCACCAGCTTGGACAGGGTAAATAATCAGCCCCAGCATTTT
TRBJ1-2 | TRBV29-1 | . | . | CSVVGAYYGYTF | TGCAGCGTTGTAGGGGCCTACTATGGCTACACCTTC
TRBJ2-3 | TRBV9 | TRBD2 | . | CASSVGGGFVAGTSTDTQYF | TGTGCCAGCAGCGTAGGAGGCGGGTTTGTAGCGGGCACTAGCACAGATACGCAGTATTTT
TRBJ1-3 | TRBV19 | . | . | CASSIALGARGNTIYF | TGTGCCAGTAGTATCGCGTTGGGGGCCCGGGGAAACACCATATATTTT
TRBJ1-2 | TRBV28 | TRBD1 | . | CASSPGQTNYGYTF | TGTGCCAGCAGTCCGGGACAGACGAACTATGGCTACACCTTC
TRBJ2-7 | TRBV7-8 | . | . | CASSPRGGSSEQYF | TGTGCCAGCAGCCCGCGCGGAGGGTCTAGCGAGCAGTACTTC
TRBJ1-6 | TRBV5-4 | TRBD1 | few | CASSLQWTGGYYNSPLHF | TGTGCCAGCAGCTTGCAGTGGACAGGGGGCTACTATAATTCACCCCTCCACTTT
TRBJ1-2 | TRBV3-1/TRBV3-2 | . | . | CASSQGQDYGYTF | TGTGCCAGCAGCCAAGGGCAGGACTATGGCTACACCTTC
TRBJ1-2 | TRBV6-6 | . | . | CASSYLAGDGYTF | TGTGCCAGCAGTTACCTAGCAGGGGATGGCTACACCTTC
TRBJ2-7 | TRBV6-5 | . | . | CASTYSARGGNYEQYF | TGTGCCAGCACCTACTCCGCAAGGGGCGGGAACTACGAGCAGTACTTC